This T cell receptor (beta chain) was captured in a study of blood T cell repertoires in COVID-19. This clone was found once. Repertoires were generated with immunoSEQ multiplex PCR, while TCRdb's copy carries only in-frame clones and drops some. Among about 190,000 clones, approximately 90% were seen once, and the ten largest hold around 13%. The TCR was taken from a woman in her 70s with COVID-19, enrolled during active disease. Sequencing input: peripheral blood.

The CDR3, as DNA: TGTGCCGCAACCGGGATTCCCTACGAGCAGTACTTC. Its protein product is CAATGIPYEQYF. V is TRBV28 and J is TRBJ2-7; D possibly corresponds to TRBD2 (5 bases). The CDR3 extends over 12 amino acids. V lost 11 bases and J 2 bases, leaving 13 bases between the germline ends. Germline values: CDR1 MDHEN, CDR2 SYDVKM.